This T cell receptor (beta chain) appears in the sequencing data of a study of T cell responses to AZD1222 COVID-19 vaccine (dated by TCRdb to about 2021). Some background on the complete study: TCR sequencing covered some 250 trial participants: nearly 210 given two doses of AZD1222 and about 26 given two doses of MenACWY control vaccine. Enrollment into the trials was organized by age into subgroups of 18-55, 56-69 and 70-plus years, and those subgroups contained approximately 150, 30 and 60 TCR-sequenced participants, respectively.

Of note for this clone: No antigen is known for it. Qualities for individual bases were not recorded, and no much larger clone is one base off.

There are 13 amino acids in the CDR3, from cysteine to phenylalanine inclusive. Only the CDR3 region is kept as DNA, spanning 39 bases read in frame from base 1. In the germline V gene (reference sequence), CDR1 corresponds to GTSNPN and CDR2 to SVGIG. Ends trimmed: V by 4 bases, J by 1 base; bases unmatched to a gene: 2. Broad study findings and their caveats: Participants were mostly white British and included more females than males, and it was suggested by the authors that clonal diversity may have been underestimated. Reportedly, almost half of the unique spike-specific TCRs recognized epitopes lying outside the regions that are mutated in the B.1.351 and B.1.1.7 variants. Only a handful of AZD1222 recipients were SARS-CoV-2 seropositive at baseline, limiting conclusions about previously exposed vaccinees. Because no day 14 peak-response samples were available, repertoires were characterized only after the peak T cell response. In the small 56-69-year group, the increase in depth fell short of significance, most likely because of low power. The vaccine-associated CD4 TCRs covered the entire spike protein, and the dominant responses fell in regions 160-218 and 743-854. After two AZD1222 doses, both the breadth and the depth of spike-specific TCRs were significantly higher than at day 0 and than in MenACWY recipients.

The CDR3 regions of human TCRbeta chains were subjected to immunosequencing. In the authors' own workflow: Repertoire TCRs were matched against a reference library of SARS-CoV-2-specific TCRs generated with the MIRA antigen-specificity platform. Breadth meant the fraction of unique TCRs that were SARS-CoV-2-associated, whereas depth meant the fraction of total T cells that were SARS-CoV-2-associated. Using the MIRA data, each spike-specific TCR was assigned both to the spike region to which the TCR was reactive and to a CD4 or CD8 class. Log10-transformed breadth and depth values were compared by one-way ANOVA with Sidak's multiple comparisons tests. The immuneACCESS repertoire file appears here via TCRdb, limited to in-frame rearrangements. These files lack a portion of the clones; in checked studies, under half of the deficit traces to unresolved V genes, and the cause of the others is not known. That table furnishes V, J and clone size, whereas the DNA furnished D and trimming. For this sample there are 100,000 to 140,000 clones; approximately 90% appear just once. Less than 7.5% of the sample is held by the ten biggest clonotypes.

This specimen's time point label, per the study, means: about 28 days (+/-7) after the second vaccine dose. AZD1222 recipients whose second dose came at about 4 weeks and those whose second dose came at about 12 weeks were combined into one group, since spike-specific TCR depth and breadth did not differ between the two schedules. Vaccinee samples were obtained from the UK trials COV001 and COV002, which included a single-blind randomized controlled phase 2/3 trial of AZD1222 (ChAdOx1 nCoV-19) in healthy adults. For TCRbeta chain sequencing, PBMC samples were collected from trial participants at day 0 and at day 28 after the second dose.

The specimen comprised peripheral blood, sampled 28 days after the second AZD1222 dose. The TCR was taken from an adult who received the AZD1222 COVID-19 vaccine. Recombination connected TRBV30 to TRBJ1-1; TRBD1 matches 8 bases in the middle. The CDR3 here reads CAWTGGPNTEAFF. The DNA reads as follows: TGTGCCTGGACAGGGGGCCCGAACACTGAAGCTTTCTTT.